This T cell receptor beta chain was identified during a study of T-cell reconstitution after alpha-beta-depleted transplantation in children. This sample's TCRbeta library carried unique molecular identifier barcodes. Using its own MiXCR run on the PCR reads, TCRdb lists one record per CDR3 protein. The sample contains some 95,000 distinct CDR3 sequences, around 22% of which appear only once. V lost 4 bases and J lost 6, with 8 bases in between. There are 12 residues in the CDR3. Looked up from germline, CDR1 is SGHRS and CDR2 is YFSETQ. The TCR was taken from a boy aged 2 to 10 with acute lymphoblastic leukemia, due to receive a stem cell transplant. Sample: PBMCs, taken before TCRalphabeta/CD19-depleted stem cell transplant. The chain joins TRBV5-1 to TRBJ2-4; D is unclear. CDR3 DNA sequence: TGCGCCAGCAGCCTGGACGGAAACATTCAGTACTTC. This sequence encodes CASSLDGNIQYF.